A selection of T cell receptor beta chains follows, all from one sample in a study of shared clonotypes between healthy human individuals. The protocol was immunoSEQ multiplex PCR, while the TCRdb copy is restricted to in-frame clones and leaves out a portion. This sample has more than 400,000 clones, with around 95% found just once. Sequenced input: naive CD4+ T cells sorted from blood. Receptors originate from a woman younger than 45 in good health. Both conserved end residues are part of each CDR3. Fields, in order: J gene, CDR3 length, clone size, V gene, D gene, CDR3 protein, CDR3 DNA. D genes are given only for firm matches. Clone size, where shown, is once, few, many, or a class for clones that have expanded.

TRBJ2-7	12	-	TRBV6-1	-	CASSYQGREQYF	TGTGCCAGCAGTTATCAGGGGCGCGAGCAGTACTTC
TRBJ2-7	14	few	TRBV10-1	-	CASSRSPRDYEQYF	TGCGCCAGCAGTCGGAGCCCTAGGGACTACGAGCAGTACTTC
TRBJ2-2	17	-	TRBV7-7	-	CASSLSASPRDTGELFF	TGTGCCAGCAGCTTATCAGCCAGCCCCAGAGACACCGGGGAGCTGTTTTTT
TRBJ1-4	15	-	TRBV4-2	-	CASSQNSATNEKLFF	TGTGCCAGCAGCCAAAACAGTGCAACTAATGAAAAACTGTTTTTT
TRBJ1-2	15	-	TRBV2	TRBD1	CASSAPTGGNYGYTF	TGTGCCAGCAGTGCCCCGACAGGGGGCAACTATGGCTACACCTTC
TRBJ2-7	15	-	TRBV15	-	CATSRDPPSSYEQYF	TGTGCCACCAGCAGGGACCCACCCAGCTCCTACGAGCAGTACTTC
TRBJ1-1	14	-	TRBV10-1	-	CASSESGGPNEAFF	TGCGCCAGCAGTGAGTCCGGGGGGCCTAATGAAGCTTTCTTT
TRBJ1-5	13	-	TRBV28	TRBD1	CATKGQGNQPQHF	TGTGCCACCAAGGGACAGGGCAATCAGCCCCAGCATTTT
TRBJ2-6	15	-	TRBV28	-	CASSSPWAGANVLTF	TGTGCCAGCAGTTCCCCCTGGGCTGGGGCCAACGTCCTGACTTTC
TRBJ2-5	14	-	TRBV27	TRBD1	CASSGGTGWETQYF	TGTGCCAGCAGCGGAGGGACAGGGTGGGAGACCCAGTACTTC